These 26 T cell receptor beta chains share one sample of origin, sequenced in a study of T-cell reconstitution after alpha-beta-depleted transplantation in children. Preparation of the TCRbeta library was carried out with unique molecular identifiers. In TCRdb, the PCR reads were re-called with MiXCR into one record per CDR3 protein. The sample holds 480,000 or so distinct CDR3 sequences, roughly 10% seen once. Sequenced here: PBMCs, sampled before TCRalphabeta/CD19-depleted stem cell transplant. The receptor source for this set is a child aged 2-15 years with inherited bone marrow failure, due to receive a stem cell transplant.

The sample holds many counts of this clonotype. The rearrangement joins TRBV12-3 or TRBV12-4 to TRBJ2-7; 14 nucleotides line up with TRBD2. V shed 9 bases and J 0 bases; nucleotides not matched to a gene: 7. This CDR3 is 16 amino acids long. The CDR3 here is CARPGTSGRSSYEQYF. CDR3 DNA sequence: TGTGCCAGGCCGGGGACTAGCGGGAGATCCTCCTACGAGCAGTACTTC.

This clonotype was seen many times. The chain uses TRBV20-1 and TRBJ2-2; D might be TRBD1 (5 bases). Germline lookup yields CDR1 DFQATT and CDR2 SNEGSKA (reference sequence). This CDR3 contains 15 residues. Trimming left V 0 bases short and J 4 bases short, with 12 bases between. The CDR3 DNA sequence: TGCAGTGCTAGAGAAAGGGGATCTGGCACCGGGGAGCTGTTTTTT. Translation gives CSARERGSGTGELFF.

This clonotype was seen repeatedly, ten times or more. This chain links TRBV12-3 or TRBV12-4 with TRBJ1-2; D ambiguous. Trimming took off 5 bases at V and 8 bases at J, with 9 bases between the two ends. The CDR3 spans 11 residues. The CDR3 region is CASSLRGGYTF. In DNA, the CDR3 is TGTGCCAGCAGTCTCCGTGGCGGCTACACCTTC.

This clonotype was observed at least ten times. The gene calls are TRBV6-2 or TRBV6-3 and TRBJ2-2, with D possibly being TRBD2 (6 bases). The CDR3 is 12 amino acids. The ends were cut back, 9 bases at V and 4 bases at J, with 9 bases in the middle. CDR1 is MNHEY and CDR2 is SVGEGT in the germline V gene. CDR3 in DNA: TGTGCCAGTGCGGAGGGCACCGGGGAGCTGTTTTTT. Its translation: CASAEGTGELFF.

The genes are TRBV3-1 and TRBJ2-3, with D tentatively TRBD1 or TRBD2 (5 bases each). V dropped 5 bases and J dropped 3 bases, with 9 bases sitting between them. Germline V gene lookup returns CDR1 LGHDT and CDR2 YNNKEL (reference sequence). The CDR3 is 13 amino acids. The CDR3 protein is CASSYRTTDTQYF. CDR3 DNA sequence: TGTGCCAGCAGCTACAGGACTACAGATACGCAGTATTTT.

Ten or more counts support this clonotype. J is TRBJ2-3 and V is TRBV5-1; D is undetermined. Germline CDR1 SGHRS, CDR2 YFSETQ. The CDR3 has 14 amino acids. Trimming took off 2 bases at V and 6 bases at J, with 13 bases between the two ends. This CDR3 is CASSFEARRDTQYF. The CDR3 coding sequence is TGCGCCAGCAGCTTTGAGGCCCGGCGGGATACGCAGTATTTT.

This clonotype was counted many times. This chain uses TRBV10-3 with TRBJ2-2; 7 bases fit TRBD2. V lost 6 bases to trimming and J lost 3 bases; unmatched junction nucleotides: 10. This CDR3 contains 16 residues. Germline-derived CDR1 and CDR2 are ENHRY and SYGVKD. The CDR3 loop is CAIRGDYPVDTGELFF. Written as DNA, the CDR3 is TGTGCCATCAGGGGGGACTATCCTGTGGACACCGGGGAGCTGTTTTTT.

The table lists this clonotype with many counts. V gene TRBV27 combines with J gene TRBJ2-3, with D unclear. V dropped 3 bases and J dropped 6 bases, with 13 bases sitting between them. CDR3 length: 14 amino acids. The germline CDR1 and CDR2 sequences are MNHEY and SMNVEV (reference sequence). In nucleotides, the CDR3 is TGTGCCAGCAGTTTGAGTTCGGTGTGGGATACGCAGTATTTT. Its translation: CASSLSSVWDTQYF.

The CDR3 reads CASSQDAGLAGLNEQFF. CDR3 coding DNA: TGCGCCAGCAGCCAAGATGCGGGACTAGCGGGACTCAATGAGCAGTTCTTC. The chain uses TRBV4-3 and TRBJ2-1; TRBD2 aligns across 13 bases. The CDR3 spans 17 residues. Trimming took 0 bases from V and 6 from J; bases not matched to a gene: 5. Germline CDR1 reads LGHNA; CDR2 reads YSLEER.

The table lists this clonotype with a few counts. V usage is TRBV20-1 and J usage is TRBJ2-1; D uncertain. The CDR3 extends over 14 amino acids. Germline CDR1 reads DFQATT; CDR2 reads SNEGSKA (reference sequence). The V gene lost 3 bases and the J gene lost 0 bases, with 9 bases spanning the gap. This chain's CDR3 is CSASRVSSYNEQFF. The CDR3 coding sequence is TGCAGTGCTAGTCGGGTCAGCTCCTACAATGAGCAGTTCTTC.

This clonotype was counted many times. The V call is TRBV12-3 or TRBV12-4, the J call TRBJ2-7, with D maybe TRBD1 (5 bases). V dropped 6 bases and J dropped 1 base, with 13 bases sitting between them. The CDR3 length is 14 residues. The CDR3 protein is CASRRLPGSYEQYF. The CDR3 DNA reads TGTGCCAGCAGGCGACTCCCAGGGTCCTACGAGCAGTACTTC.

This clonotype was recorded many times. This chain uses TRBV18 with TRBJ1-6; TRBD1 agrees at 7 bases. CDR3 length equals 14 residues. Unmatched junction bases numbered 7, after V lost 8 bases and J lost 6 bases. Per the germline V gene, CDR1 is KGHSH and CDR2 is LQKENI. Here the CDR3 reads CASAMTGFNSPLHF. DNA of the CDR3: TGTGCCAGCGCGATGACAGGGTTTAATTCACCCCTCCACTTT.

This clonotype has only a few counts. The rearrangement uses TRBV4-3 and TRBJ2-3; 7 nucleotides match TRBD1. Germline V lookup: CDR1 LGHNA, CDR2 YSLEER. The V and J ends lost 4 bases and 0 bases, in that order; junction bases with no gene match: 7. The CDR3 covers 16 residues. The CDR3 coding sequence is TGCGCCAGCAGCCCAGGGACAGATTATAGCACAGATACGCAGTATTTT. Translated: CASSPGTDYSTDTQYF.

This clonotype was observed at least ten times. The genes are TRBV2 and TRBJ2-1; D possibly corresponds to TRBD2 (5 bases). The CDR3 runs 11 residues. V was cut by 8 bases and J by 8 bases, with 10 bases left in between. Germline V gene lookup returns CDR1 SNHLY and CDR2 FYNNEI. The CDR3 spells CASRAADEQFF. The CDR3 region has the DNA TGTGCCAGCCGAGCGGCCGATGAGCAGTTCTTC.

Notes on this clonotype: One end of the junction does not line up with germline, which may come from a read error. This chain links TRBV10-3 with TRBJ2-1; D gene ambiguous. In germline, CDR1 is ENHRY, CDR2 SYGVKD. This CDR3 comprises 14 residues. CDR3 residues: CAISESFGAGELFF. The CDR3 region has the DNA TGTGCCATCAGTGAGTCATTTGGAGCTGGAGAGCTGTTCTTC.

Ten or more counts support this clonotype. The V gene is TRBV24-1, the J gene TRBJ2-1; 11 bases map to TRBD1. Germline CDR1 is KGHDR and CDR2 is SFDVKD. The CDR3 runs to 16 residues. After removal of 1 base from V and 8 bases from J, the junction contained 6 bases not matched to a gene. CDR3 in amino acids: CATSDFRWTGGHEQFF. CDR3 in DNA: TGTGCCACCAGTGATTTTAGGTGGACAGGGGGCCATGAGCAGTTCTTC.

This clonotype came up once. This likely comes from a read error, as the CDR3 has no conserved phenylalanine or tryptophan at its end. The chain combines TRBV7-8 with TRBJ2-1; D may be TRBD1 (6 bases). The germline CDR1 and CDR2 sequences are SGHVS and FQNEAQ. V was trimmed by 4 bases and J by 6 bases, leaving 19 bases between them. This CDR3 is built from 16 residues. In DNA form, the CDR3 reads TGTGCCAGCAGCTACGCAGGGGCCCTCTTCACCAATGAGCAGTTCTCC. This sequence encodes CASSYAGALFTNEQFS.

This clonotype was seen a few times. This chain links TRBV12-3 or TRBV12-4 with TRBJ2-5; D might be TRBD2 (6 bases). The CDR3 consists of 15 residues. The V end lost 2 bases, the J end lost 1 base, and 11 bases lay between the germline ends. The CDR3 loop is CASSLIGGAQETQYF. The CDR3 DNA reads TGTGCCAGCAGTTTAATAGGAGGGGCCCAAGAGACCCAGTACTTC.

This clonotype has at least ten counts. The chain joins TRBV24-1 to TRBJ2-1; 13 bases match TRBD2. The CDR3 runs to 16 residues. The germline CDR1 and CDR2 sequences are KGHDR and SFDVKD. Trimming at V came to 2 bases and at J to 5 bases, leaving 2 bases not matched to a gene. The DNA of the CDR3 is TGTGCCACCAGTGATTGGGGACTAGCGGGGCACAATGAGCAGTTCTTC. Amino acids: CATSDWGLAGHNEQFF.

About this clonotype: This may come from a read error, since a much larger clone is one base off. V gene TRBV5-1 combines with J gene TRBJ2-2; 10 bases line up with TRBD1. The CDR3 loop spans 17 amino acids. CDR1 and CDR2 from the germline V gene are SGHRS and YFSETQ. In DNA, the CDR3 is TGCGCCAGCAGCCTACGACGAGGACAGGGGGACACCGGGGACCTGTTTTTT. Translated: CASSLRRGQGDTGDLFF.

In its sample, this clonotype was seen many times. This rearrangement joins TRBV28 to TRBJ2-4; TRBD2 agrees at 15 bases. CDR3 length: 19 amino acids. Per germline, CDR1 MDHEN and CDR2 SYDVKM. With V trimmed by 6 bases and J by 2 bases, 11 bases remained unmatched. Here the CDR3 DNA reads TGTGCCAGCAGCCCCCGGACTAGCGGGAGGGTGAGGTCCAAAAACATTCAGTACTTC. Amino acid sequence: CASSPRTSGRVRSKNIQYF.

Many counts were recorded for this clonotype. The junction differs from germline at one of its ends, possibly a read error. This chain links TRBV29-1 with TRBJ2-1, with TRBD2 matching over 10 bases. Germline lookup yields CDR1 SQVTM and CDR2 ANQGSEA. CDR3 size: 13 residues. CDR3 bases: TGCAGCGTCGAAGGGCTAGCGGGGGATGAGCAGTTCTTC. It yields the protein CSVEGLAGDEQFF.

This clonotype has a count of ten or more. This sequence joins TRBV6-1 and TRBJ2-5; TRBD1 matches at 8 bases. The CDR3 sequence is 13 residues long. V lost 4 bases and J lost 2; bases outside the gene matches: 0. In germline, CDR1 is MNHNS, CDR2 SASEGT. CDR3 nucleotides: TGTGCCAGCAGTGGGGACAGGCAAGAGACCCAGTACTTC. Translating gives CASSGDRQETQYF.

On this clonotype itself: A clone one base away is much larger, so this may be a read error. V usage is TRBV6-1 and J usage is TRBJ2-1; 9 bases line up with TRBD2. Germline V gives CDR1 MNHNS, CDR2 SASEGT. The length of the CDR3 is 16 residues. The DNA for the CDR3 is TGTGCCAGCAGTGAATTGGCGGGAGGGCCCTACAATGAGCAGATCTTC. Protein product: CASSELAGGPYNEQIF.

This clonotype appeared many times. The CDR3, as DNA: TGTGCCACCAGTGATTTGTGGAGTAGAGAGACCCAGTACTTC. Amino acid sequence: CATSDLWSRETQYF. This chain links TRBV24-1 with TRBJ2-5, with D unresolved. Looked up from germline, CDR1 is KGHDR and CDR2 is SFDVKD. The V end lost 0 bases, the J end lost 4 bases, and 8 bases lay between the germline ends. The CDR3 runs 14 residues.

This clonotype was seen at least ten times. The chain joins TRBV12-3 or TRBV12-4 to TRBJ2-1, with D possibly TRBD1 on 5 matching bases. The V end lost 4 bases, the J end lost 8 bases, and 12 bases lay between the germline ends. The CDR3 covers 13 residues. Written as DNA, the CDR3 is TGTGCCAGCAGTTCCCAGGGTATCGATGAGCAGTTCTTC. Protein: CASSSQGIDEQFF.